Listed here is a single T cell receptor (beta chain). Profiled with immunoSEQ multiplex PCR; TCRdb holds only in-frame clones, not every one. The sample consists of approximately 70,000 clones, 82% of them appearing once. CDR1 and CDR2 from the germline V gene are MNHEY and SMNVEV (reference sequence). This CDR3 comprises 15 residues. V lost 8 bases to trimming and J lost 2 bases, with 19 bases between them. This entry belongs to a study of blood T cell repertoires in COVID-19. The chain couples TRBV27 to TRBJ2-7; TRBD1 might be the D (6 bases). The receptor's source is a human donor in a cohort sampled during active COVID-19. Source material: peripheral blood. This CDR3 reads CASGEQGGGTYEQYF. The CDR3 nucleotides are TGTGCCAGCGGGGAACAGGGTGGGGGAACCTACGAGCAGTACTTC.